Each of the 8 T cell receptor beta chains below was sequenced from the same sample in a study of blood T cell repertoires in COVID-19. Here immunoSEQ multiplex PCR was the method, and the copy in TCRdb shows in-frame clones only, minus some. The sample consists of roughly 170,000 clones, roughly 85% of them appearing once. Sequencing was carried out using peripheral blood. The receptor set was obtained from a woman aged 45-60 years with COVID-19, enrolled during active disease.

The chain uses TRBV27 and TRBJ2-7; TRBD1 agrees at 9 bases. Trimming took 6 bases from V and 1 from J; bases not matched to a gene: 13. The CDR3 consists of 17 residues. CDR1 is MNHEY and CDR2 is SMNVEV in the germline V gene (reference sequence). The DNA for the CDR3 is TGTGCCAGCAGCCTCATTCCTCCGGGACAGGGTTCCTACGAGCAGTACTTC. It yields the protein CASSLIPPGQGSYEQYF.

This clone was counted a few times. This chain joins TRBV4-1 and TRBJ2-2, with 8 bases lining up with TRBD1. Germline assignment: CDR1 MGHRA and CDR2 YSYEKL. This CDR3 has 13 residues. Trimming at V came to 4 bases and at J to 7 bases, leaving 2 bases not matched to a gene. CDR3 DNA sequence: TGCGCCAGCAGCCCACAGGGGGTCGGGGAGCTGTTTTTT. Its translation: CASSPQGVGELFF.

The chain uses TRBV19 and TRBJ1-2; 10 nucleotides match TRBD1. Germline CDR1 reads LNHDA; CDR2 reads SQIVND (reference sequence). V gave up 5 bases and J gave up 4 bases; unmatched junction bases: 22. This CDR3 has 20 residues. Here the CDR3 reads CASSVLMGQGMTTIFYGYTF. The CDR3 region has the DNA TGTGCCAGTAGTGTCTTAATGGGACAGGGGATGACCACTATCTTCTATGGCTACACCTTC.

This sequence joins TRBV18 and TRBJ2-7; weak D call: TRBD2 (5 bases). The CDR3 runs 15 residues. The germline CDR1 and CDR2 sequences are KGHSH and LQKENI. V was cut by 6 bases and J by 3 bases, with 18 bases left in between. CDR3 protein: CASSPTRAYGYEQYF. The DNA of the CDR3 is TGTGCCAGCTCCCCTACTAGGGCATACGGCTACGAGCAGTACTTC.

This chain links TRBV28 with TRBJ2-7; D unresolved. The CDR3 consists of 13 residues. The germline V gene has CDR1 MDHEN and CDR2 SYDVKM. V dropped 6 bases and J dropped 4 bases, with 13 bases sitting between them. DNA of the CDR3: TGTGCCAGCAGCCCAACAACACCATACGAGCAGTACTTC. Translating it yields CASSPTTPYEQYF.

The rearrangement links TRBV5-4 to TRBJ2-1, with D tentatively TRBD1 (6 bases). The CDR3 is made up of 17 amino acids. Germline CDR1 and CDR2: SGHNT and YYREEE (reference sequence). V lost 0 bases to trimming and J lost 0 bases, with 13 bases between them. CDR3 amino acids: CASSLGGTSSSYNEQFF. Written as DNA, the CDR3 is TGTGCCAGCAGCTTGGGGGGGACAAGCAGCTCCTACAATGAGCAGTTCTTC.

This chain connects TRBV6-6 to TRBJ2-7; the match to TRBD1 covers 10 bases. The CDR3 is made up of 15 amino acids. Per the germline V gene, CDR1 is MNHNY and CDR2 is SVGAGI (reference sequence). Trimming removed 6 bases from V and 1 base from J; junction bases left unmatched: 6. As DNA, the CDR3 is TGTGCCAGCAGCAACCGGGACAGGGGTTCCTACGAGCAGTACTTC. This gives the protein CASSNRDRGSYEQYF.

V gene TRBV21-1 combines with J gene TRBJ1-2. TRBV21-1 is recorded as a pseudogene. The CDR3 has 18 amino acids. CDR3 amino acids: CASSRTRVGEEVWYGYTF. CDR3 nucleotide sequence: TGTGCCAGCAGCAGGACCCGCGTTGGGGAGGAAGTTTGGTATGGCTACACCTTC.